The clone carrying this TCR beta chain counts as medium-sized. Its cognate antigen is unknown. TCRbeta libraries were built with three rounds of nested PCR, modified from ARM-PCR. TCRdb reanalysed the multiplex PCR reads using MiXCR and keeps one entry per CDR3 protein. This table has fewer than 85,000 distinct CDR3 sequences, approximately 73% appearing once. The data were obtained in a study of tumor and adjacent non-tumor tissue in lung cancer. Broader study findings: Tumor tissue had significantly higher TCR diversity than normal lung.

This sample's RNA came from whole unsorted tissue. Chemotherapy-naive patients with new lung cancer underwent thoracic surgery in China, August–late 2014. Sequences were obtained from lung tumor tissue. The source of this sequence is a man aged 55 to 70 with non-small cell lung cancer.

The CDR3 DNA reads TGTGCCAGCAGTGAATTGACCGGGGGTCAGCCCCAGCATTTT. Translation: CASSELTGGQPQHF. The chain combines TRBV6-1 with TRBJ1-5, with a weak D call TRBD1 (5 bases). Germline V gives CDR1 MNHNS, CDR2 SASEGT. The ends were cut back, 2 bases at V and 6 bases at J, with 11 bases in the middle. This CDR3 contains 14 residues.